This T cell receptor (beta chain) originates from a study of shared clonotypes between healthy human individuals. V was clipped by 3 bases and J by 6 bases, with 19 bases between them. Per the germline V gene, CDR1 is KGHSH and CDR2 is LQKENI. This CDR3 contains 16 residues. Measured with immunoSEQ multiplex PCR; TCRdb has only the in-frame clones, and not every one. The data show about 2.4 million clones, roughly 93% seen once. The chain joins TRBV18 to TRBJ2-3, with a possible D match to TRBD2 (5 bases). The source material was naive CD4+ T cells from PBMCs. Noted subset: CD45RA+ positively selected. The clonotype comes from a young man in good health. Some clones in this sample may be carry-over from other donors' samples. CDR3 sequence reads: CASSPPSRPGIDTQYF. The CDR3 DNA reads TGTGCCAGCTCACCTCCATCCCGTCCGGGGATTGATACGCAGTATTTT.